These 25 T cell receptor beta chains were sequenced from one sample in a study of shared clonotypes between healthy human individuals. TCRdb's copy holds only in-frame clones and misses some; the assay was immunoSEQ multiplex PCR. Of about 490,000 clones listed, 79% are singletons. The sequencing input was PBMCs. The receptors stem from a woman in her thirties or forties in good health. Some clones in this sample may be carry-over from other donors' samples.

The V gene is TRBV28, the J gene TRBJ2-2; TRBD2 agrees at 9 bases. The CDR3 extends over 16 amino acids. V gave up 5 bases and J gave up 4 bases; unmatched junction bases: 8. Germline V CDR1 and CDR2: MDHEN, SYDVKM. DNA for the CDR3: TGTGCCAGCAGTCCCGTTCTAGCGGGATTCACCGGGGAGCTGTTTTTT. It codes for CASSPVLAGFTGELFF.

The CDR3 loop reads CSVGRQGSSYEQYF. The CDR3 nucleotides read TGCAGCGTCGGTAGACAGGGTAGCTCCTACGAGCAGTACTTC. V is TRBV29-1 and J is TRBJ2-5, with 7 bases identical to TRBD1. The J call may be faulty, since TRBJ2-7 better matches the DNA end. This CDR3 contains 14 residues. Germline V lookup: CDR1 SQVTM, CDR2 ANQGSEA.

CDR3 coding DNA: TGTGCCATCAGTGACCGACAGGGGTCGAGCTCTGGGGCCAACGTCCTGACTTTC. Residues: CAISDRQGSSSGANVLTF. The chain joins TRBV10-3 to TRBJ2-6; TRBD1 matches at 8 bases. The CDR3 has 18 amino acids. Germline V gene lookup returns CDR1 ENHRY and CDR2 SYGVKD. J was trimmed by 0 bases and V by 3 bases; bases with no gene match: 7.

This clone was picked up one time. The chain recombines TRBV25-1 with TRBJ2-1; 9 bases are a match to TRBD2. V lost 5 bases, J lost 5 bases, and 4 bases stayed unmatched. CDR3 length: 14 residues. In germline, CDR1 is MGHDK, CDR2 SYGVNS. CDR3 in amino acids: CASSWLAGNNEQFF. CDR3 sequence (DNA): TGTGCCAGCAGTTGGCTAGCGGGGAACAATGAGCAGTTCTTC.

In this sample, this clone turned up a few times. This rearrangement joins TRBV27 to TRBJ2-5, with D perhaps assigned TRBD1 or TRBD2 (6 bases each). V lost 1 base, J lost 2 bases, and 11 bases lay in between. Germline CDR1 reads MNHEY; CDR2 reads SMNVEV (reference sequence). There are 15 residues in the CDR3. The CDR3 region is CASSLWGAQQETQYF. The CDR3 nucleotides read TGTGCCAGCAGTTTATGGGGGGCGCAACAAGAGACCCAGTACTTC.

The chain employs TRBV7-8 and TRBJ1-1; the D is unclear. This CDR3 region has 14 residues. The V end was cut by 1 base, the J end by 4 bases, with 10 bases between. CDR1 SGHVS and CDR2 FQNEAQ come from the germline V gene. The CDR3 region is CASSLEIFPTEAFF. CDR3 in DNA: TGTGCCAGCAGCTTAGAAATATTCCCCACTGAAGCTTTCTTT.

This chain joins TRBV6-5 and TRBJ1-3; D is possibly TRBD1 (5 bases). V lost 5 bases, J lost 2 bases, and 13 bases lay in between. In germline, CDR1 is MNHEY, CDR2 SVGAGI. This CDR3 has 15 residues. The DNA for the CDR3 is TGTGCCAGCAGTCGGGTTCAGGGAGCTGGAAACACCATATATTTT. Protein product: CASSRVQGAGNTIYF.

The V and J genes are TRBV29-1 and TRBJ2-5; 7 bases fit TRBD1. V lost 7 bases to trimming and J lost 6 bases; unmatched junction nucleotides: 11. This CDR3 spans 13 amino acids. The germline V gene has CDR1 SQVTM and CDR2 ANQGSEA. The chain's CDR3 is CSGTRQGVKTQYF. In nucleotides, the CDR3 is TGCAGCGGCACCAGACAGGGCGTTAAGACCCAGTACTTC.

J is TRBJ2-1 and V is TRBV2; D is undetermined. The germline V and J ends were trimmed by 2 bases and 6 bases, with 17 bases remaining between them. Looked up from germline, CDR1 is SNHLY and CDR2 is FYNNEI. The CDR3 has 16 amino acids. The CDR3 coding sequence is TGTGCCAGCAGTGAAATATCCAGATACTCGGGCAATGAGCAGTTCTTC. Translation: CASSEISRYSGNEQFF.

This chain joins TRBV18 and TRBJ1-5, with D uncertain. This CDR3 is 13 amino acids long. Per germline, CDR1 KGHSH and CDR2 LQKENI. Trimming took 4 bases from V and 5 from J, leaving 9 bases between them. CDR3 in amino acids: CASSLSEDQPQHF. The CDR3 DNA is TGTGCCAGCTCACTCAGTGAAGATCAGCCCCAGCATTTT. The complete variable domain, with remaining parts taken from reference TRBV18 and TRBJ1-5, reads NAGVMQNPRHLVRRRGQEARLRCSPMKGHSHVYWYRQLPEEGLKFMVYLQKENIIDESGMPKERFSAEFPKEGPSILRIQQVVRGDSAAYFCASSLSEDQPQHFGDGTRLSIL.

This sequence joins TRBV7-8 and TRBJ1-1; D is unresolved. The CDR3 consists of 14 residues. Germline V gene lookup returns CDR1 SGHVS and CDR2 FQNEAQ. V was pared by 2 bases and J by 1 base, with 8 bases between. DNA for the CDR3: TGTGCCAGCAGCTTATTTCCTTCGAACACTGAAGCTTTCTTT. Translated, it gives CASSLFPSNTEAFF.

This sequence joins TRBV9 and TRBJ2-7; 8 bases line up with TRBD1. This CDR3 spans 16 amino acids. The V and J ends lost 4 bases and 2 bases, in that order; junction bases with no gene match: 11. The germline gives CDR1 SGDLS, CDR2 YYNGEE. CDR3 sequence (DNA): TGTGCCAGCAGCCGAGACCTCAGGGGGCAGGCCTACGAGCAGTACTTC. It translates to CASSRDLRGQAYEQYF.

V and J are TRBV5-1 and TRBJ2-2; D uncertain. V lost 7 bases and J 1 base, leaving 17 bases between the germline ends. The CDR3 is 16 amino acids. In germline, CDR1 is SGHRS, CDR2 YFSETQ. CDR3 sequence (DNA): TGCGCCAGCTCCCCCTCCTGGGGATTGAACACCGGGGAGCTGTTTTTT. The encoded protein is CASSPSWGLNTGELFF. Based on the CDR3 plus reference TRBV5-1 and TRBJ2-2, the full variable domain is KAGVTQTPRYLIKTRGQQVTLSCSPISGHRSVSWYQQTPGQGLQFLFEYFSETQRNKGNFPGRFSGRQFSNSRSEMNVSTLELGDSALYLCASSPSWGLNTGELFFGEGSRLTVL.

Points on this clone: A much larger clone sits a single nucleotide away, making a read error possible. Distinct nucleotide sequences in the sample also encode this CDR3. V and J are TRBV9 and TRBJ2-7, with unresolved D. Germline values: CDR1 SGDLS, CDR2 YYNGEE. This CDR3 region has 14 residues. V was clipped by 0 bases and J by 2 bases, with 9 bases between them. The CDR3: CASSVDDKAYEQYF. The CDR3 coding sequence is TGTGCCAGCAGCGTAGACGACAAGGCCTACGAGCAGTACTTC.

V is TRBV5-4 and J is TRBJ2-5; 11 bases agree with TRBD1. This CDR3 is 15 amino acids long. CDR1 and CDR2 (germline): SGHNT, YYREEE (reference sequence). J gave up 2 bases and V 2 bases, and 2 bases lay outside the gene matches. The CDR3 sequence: CASSLGDRGQETQYF. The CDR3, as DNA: TGTGCCAGCAGCTTAGGGGACAGGGGGCAAGAGACCCAGTACTTC.

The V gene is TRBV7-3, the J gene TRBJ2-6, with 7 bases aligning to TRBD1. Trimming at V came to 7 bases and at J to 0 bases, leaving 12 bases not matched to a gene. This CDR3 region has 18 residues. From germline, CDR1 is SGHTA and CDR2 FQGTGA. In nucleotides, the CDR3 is TGTGCCAGCACCGACAGAGGGGGCACAGTCTCTGGGGCCAACGTCCTGACTTTC. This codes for CASTDRGGTVSGANVLTF.

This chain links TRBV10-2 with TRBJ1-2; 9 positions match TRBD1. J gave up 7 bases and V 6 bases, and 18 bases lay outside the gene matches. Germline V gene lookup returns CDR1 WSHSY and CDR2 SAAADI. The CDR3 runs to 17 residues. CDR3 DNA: TGCGCCAGCAGCGGAAGCCAGGACAGGGGAAGATTACGTGGCTACACCTTC. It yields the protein CASSGSQDRGRLRGYTF.

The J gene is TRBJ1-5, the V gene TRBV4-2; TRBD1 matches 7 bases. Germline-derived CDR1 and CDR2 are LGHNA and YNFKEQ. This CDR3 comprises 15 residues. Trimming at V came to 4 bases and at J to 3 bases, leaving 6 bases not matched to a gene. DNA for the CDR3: TGTGCCAGCAGCCTCGCAGGGGGACCCAATCAGCCCCAGCATTTT. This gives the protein CASSLAGGPNQPQHF.

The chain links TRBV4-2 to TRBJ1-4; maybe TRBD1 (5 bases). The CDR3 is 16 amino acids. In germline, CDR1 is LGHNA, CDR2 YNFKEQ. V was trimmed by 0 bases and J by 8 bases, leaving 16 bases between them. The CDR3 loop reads CASSQEGTRMGEKLFF. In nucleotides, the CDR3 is TGTGCCAGCAGCCAAGAGGGGACGCGGATGGGGGAAAAACTGTTTTTT.

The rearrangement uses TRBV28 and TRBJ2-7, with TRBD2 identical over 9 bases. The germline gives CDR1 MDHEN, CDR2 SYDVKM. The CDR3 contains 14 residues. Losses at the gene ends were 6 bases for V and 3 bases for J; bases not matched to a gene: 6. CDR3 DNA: TGTGCCAGCAGGCCGACTAGCGGTGGCTACGAGCAGTACTTC. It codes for CASRPTSGGYEQYF.

The CDR3 loop is CATSGRQGSGYGYTF. The CDR3 DNA reads as TGTGCCACCAGCGGAAGACAGGGGTCGGGCTATGGCTACACCTTC. The chain links TRBV15 to TRBJ1-2; 8 bases fit TRBD1. In germline, CDR1 is LNHNV, CDR2 YYDKDF (reference sequence). The CDR3 spans 15 residues. Trimming removed 5 bases from V and 4 bases from J; junction bases left unmatched: 9. The full variable domain, completed using reference TRBV15 and TRBJ1-2, is DAMVIQNPRYQVTQFGKPVTLSCSQTLNHNVMYWYQQKSSQAPKLLFHYYDKDFNNEADTPDNFQSRRPNTSFCFLDIRSPGLGDTAMYLCATSGRQGSGYGYTFGSGTRLTVV.

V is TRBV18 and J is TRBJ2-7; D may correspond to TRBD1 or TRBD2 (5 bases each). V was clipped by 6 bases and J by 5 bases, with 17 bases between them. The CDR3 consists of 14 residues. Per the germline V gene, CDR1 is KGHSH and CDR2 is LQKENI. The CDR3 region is CASSLPGALNEQYF. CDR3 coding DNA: TGTGCCAGCTCGCTCCCCGGGGCGCTTAACGAGCAGTACTTC.

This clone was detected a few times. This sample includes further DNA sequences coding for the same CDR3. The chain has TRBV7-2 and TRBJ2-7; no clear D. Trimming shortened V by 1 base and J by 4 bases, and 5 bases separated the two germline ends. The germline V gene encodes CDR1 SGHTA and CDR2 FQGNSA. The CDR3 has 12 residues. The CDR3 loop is CASSLGRYEQYF. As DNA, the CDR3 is TGTGCCAGCAGCTTAGGGCGGTACGAGCAGTACTTC.

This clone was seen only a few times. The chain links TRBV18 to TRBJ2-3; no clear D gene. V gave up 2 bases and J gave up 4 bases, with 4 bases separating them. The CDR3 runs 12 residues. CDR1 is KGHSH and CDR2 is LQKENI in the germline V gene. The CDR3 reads CASSPSADTQYF. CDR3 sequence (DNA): TGTGCCAGCTCACCATCGGCAGATACGCAGTATTTT.

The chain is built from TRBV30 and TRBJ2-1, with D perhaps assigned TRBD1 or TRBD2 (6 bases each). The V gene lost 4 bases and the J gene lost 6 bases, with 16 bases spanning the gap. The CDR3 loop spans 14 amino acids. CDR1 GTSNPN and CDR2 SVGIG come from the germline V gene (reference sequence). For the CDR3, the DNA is TGTGCCTGGAAAAAGGGGGGATCCCTCAATGAGCAGTTCTTC. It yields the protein CAWKKGGSLNEQFF.